This T cell receptor (beta chain) was obtained from a study of blood T cell repertoires in COVID-19. The wider study: Whether acute or convalescent, the COVID-19 samples came from the United States, Italy and Spain.

Participant reports of clinical history set cohort assignment. The CDR3 runs 13 residues. CDR1 and CDR2 from the germline V gene are MRHNA and SNTAGT. V shed 5 bases, J shed 3 bases, and the junction held 3 bases outside the gene matches. Original data processing: Researchers report that nucleated cell counts were estimated from reference gene primer amplification. Here immunoSEQ multiplex PCR was the method, and the copy in TCRdb shows in-frame clones only, minus some. V, J and clone size were drawn from that table, and D and trimming were deduced from the DNA. The table lists roughly 140,000 clones, about 83% of them singletons.

The receptor comes from a woman between 45 and 60 years old who had been exposed to COVID-19. The chain couples TRBV6-4 to TRBJ1-1; 7 nucleotides line up with TRBD1. The sequenced sample consisted of PBMCs or T cells enriched from blood (not recorded which). In DNA form, the CDR3 reads TGTGCCAGCAGTCTTCAGGGGGACACTGAAGCTTTCTTT. This encodes CASSLQGDTEAFF.